The text below deals with one T cell receptor beta chain. Its antigen is as yet unknown. The identical CDR3 is also encoded by other nucleotide sequences in the sample. The CDR3 totals 14 residues. Germline CDR1 reads ENHRY; CDR2 reads SYGVKD. Trimming left V 0 bases short and J 1 base short, with 6 bases between. These data belong to a study of Ad26.COV2.S vaccination and SARS-CoV-2 variants. Study at large: Trial arm assignment for the donor was COV1001 Ad26.COV2.S. Whole-study results and caveats: Vaccine recipients had higher spike-specific TCR breadth than placebo recipients.

Data came from immunoSEQ multiplex PCR; TCRdb stores just in-frame clones and leaves some out. The table lists 450,000 to 550,000 clones, 80% to 90% of them singletons. Treatment noted: around 19 received Ad26.COV2.S at low or high dose, single or two shots; roughly five received placebo; per-sample allocation not given. The samples date from day 63 after the first vaccine or placebo injection. This chain connects TRBV10-3 to TRBJ1-1, with a possible D match to TRBD1 (5 bases). The clonotype was recovered from a person between 18 and 65 years old who received the Ad26.COV2.S COVID-19 vaccine or a placebo. The sequencing used peripheral blood, collected in a trial of Ad26.COV2.S vaccine versus placebo. As DNA, the CDR3 is TGTGCCATCAGTGAGTCTGGGGGGAACACTGAAGCTTTCTTT. It encodes CAISESGGNTEAFF.